One and the same sample provided the 5 T cell receptor beta chains below, sequenced in a study of lymphopenia after photon versus proton radiotherapy. The table came from immunoSEQ multiplex PCR; TCRdb's copy has only in-frame clones and leaves some out. The sample includes roughly 17,000 clones, around 84% of them seen just once. The source was peripheral blood, collected from a patient treated with proton-based radiotherapy. Every receptor here comes from a man in his 70s with pancreatic cancer.

V and J are TRBV4-1 and TRBJ2-5; 9 positions match TRBD2. The junction had 8 bases not matched to a gene; V was cut back by 1 base and J by 5 bases. CDR3 length equals 16 residues. In germline, CDR1 is MGHRA, CDR2 YSYEKL. Here the CDR3 reads CASSQGGSGRMETQYF. The CDR3 DNA reads as TGCGCCAGCAGCCAAGGTGGTAGCGGGAGAATGGAGACCCAGTACTTC.

The gene calls are TRBV6-6 and TRBJ2-7; D call uncertain. V was trimmed by 6 bases and J by 2 bases, leaving 14 bases between them. Germline V gene data show CDR1 as MNHNY and CDR2 as SVGAGI (reference sequence). This CDR3 is built from 14 residues. This CDR3 reads CASSLSAGTYEQYF. The CDR3 bases are TGTGCCAGCAGCTTAAGTGCAGGAACCTACGAGCAGTACTTC.

The CDR3: CASGLGTGKGREKLFF. DNA for the CDR3: TGTGCTAGTGGTTTGGGAACAGGGAAGGGTAGAGAAAAACTGTTTTTT. The V call is TRBV12-5, the J call TRBJ1-4, with TRBD1 as a possible D gene (6 bases). This CDR3 is built from 16 residues. The V and J ends lost 1 base and 8 bases respectively, with 17 bases between them. The germline gives CDR1 LGHNT, CDR2 FRNRAP.

The rearrangement links TRBV7-9 to TRBJ2-7; TRBD1 aligns across 7 bases. This CDR3 has 15 amino acids. The ends lost 5 bases at V and 5 bases at J; junction bases unmatched: 12. Germline CDR1 SEHNR, CDR2 FQNEAQ (reference sequence). CDR3 sequence reads: CASSLEQGNTNEQYF. The DNA for the CDR3 is TGTGCCAGCAGCCTAGAACAGGGGAACACTAACGAGCAGTACTTC.

This clone was detected only once. V gene TRBV2 combines with J gene TRBJ1-5; unclear D gene. The CDR3 length is 18 residues. Deletions cut 3 bases from V and 0 bases from J, with 18 bases between. Germline V gene lookup returns CDR1 SNHLY and CDR2 FYNNEI. The chain's CDR3 is CASSEGQIFFFSNQPQHF. CDR3 DNA: TGTGCCAGCAGTGAGGGCCAGATCTTTTTTTTTAGCAATCAGCCCCAGCATTTT.